This T cell receptor beta chain was obtained from a study of CD8 T cells in acute hepatitis C reinfection. Documented time point: naive CD8 control sorted from an acute-time-point sample. Donors were people who inject drugs, followed every 3 months. Cells were stained for CD3, CD8 and CD45RO, excluding dead cells. Clones were read by immunoSEQ multiplex PCR, and TCRdb kept only the in-frame ones, dropping some. Of about 38,000 clones listed, approximately 90% are singletons. This clone was detected a few times. As yet, its antigen is unknown. General study points: No chronic follow-up sample yielded enough NS3-1073 specific cells.

Sequenced: naive CD8+ T cells from PBMCs. This TCR was sampled from a man younger than 45 with chronic hepatitis C.

The CDR3, as DNA: TGTGCCAGCAGTTTCCAGGGAAATCAGCCCCAGCATTTT. This translates into CASSFQGNQPQHF. J is TRBJ1-5 and V is TRBV27, with D maybe TRBD1 (5 bases). V was cut by 3 bases and J by 4 bases, with 7 bases left in between. The CDR3 spans 13 residues. Per germline, CDR1 MNHEY and CDR2 SMNVEV (reference sequence).